Only a few counts were recorded for the clone carrying this TCR beta chain. The antigen is not known. This CDR3 has 16 amino acids. V lost 5 bases and J lost 0; bases outside the gene matches: 9. CDR1 is MDHEN and CDR2 is SYDVKM in the germline V gene. The PCR used 60 Vbeta and 13 Jbeta primers. Measured with immunoSEQ multiplex PCR; TCRdb has only the in-frame clones, and not every one. The sample has 100,000 to 150,000 clones, 55% to 75% seen once. These data originate in a study of cytomegalovirus exposure and HLA in healthy donors. Study results and caveats: Within a later analysis, the majority of CMV-associated TCR beta chains appeared HLA-restricted.

Whereas donors were nominally healthy upon sampling, unrecorded immune exposures were probable. Sequencing input: PBMCs. The sequence came from a man under 40 in good health and CMV-seronegative. V gene TRBV28 combines with J gene TRBJ1-1; 7 bases agree with TRBD1. This CDR3 is CASSQTGAILNTEAFF. DNA of the CDR3: TGTGCCAGCAGTCAAACAGGGGCGATCTTGAACACTGAAGCTTTCTTT.